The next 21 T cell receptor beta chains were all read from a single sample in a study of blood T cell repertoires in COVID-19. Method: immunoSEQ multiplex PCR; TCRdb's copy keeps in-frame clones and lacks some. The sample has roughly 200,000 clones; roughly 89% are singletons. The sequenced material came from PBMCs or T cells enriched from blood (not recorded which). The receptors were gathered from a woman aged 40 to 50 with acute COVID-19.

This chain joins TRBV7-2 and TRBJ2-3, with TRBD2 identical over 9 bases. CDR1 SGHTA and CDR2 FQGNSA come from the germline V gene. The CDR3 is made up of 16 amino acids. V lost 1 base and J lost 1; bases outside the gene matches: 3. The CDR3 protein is CASSLDRGGGTDTQYF. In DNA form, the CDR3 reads TGTGCCAGCAGCTTAGATCGCGGGGGGGGCACAGATACGCAGTATTTT.

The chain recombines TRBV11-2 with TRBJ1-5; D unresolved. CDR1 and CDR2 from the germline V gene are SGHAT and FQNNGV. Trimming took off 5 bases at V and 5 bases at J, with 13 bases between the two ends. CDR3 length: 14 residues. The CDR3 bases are TGTGCCAGCAGCGTAGGTGCGGGAGATCAGCCCCAGCATTTT. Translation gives CASSVGAGDQPQHF.

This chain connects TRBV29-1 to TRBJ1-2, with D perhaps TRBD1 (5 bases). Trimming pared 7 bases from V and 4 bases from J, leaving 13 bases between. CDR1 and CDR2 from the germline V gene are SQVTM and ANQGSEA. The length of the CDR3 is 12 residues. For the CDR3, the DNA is TGCAGCGCCCATCCGGGGGGCTATGGCTACACCTTC. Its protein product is CSAHPGGYGYTF. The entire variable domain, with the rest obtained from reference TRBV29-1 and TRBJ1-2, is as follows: SAVISQKPSRDICQRGTSLTIQCQVDSQVTMMFWYRQQPGQSLTLIATANQGSEATYESGFVIDKFPISRPNLTFSTLTVSNMSPEDSSIYLCSAHPGGYGYTFGSGTRLTVV.

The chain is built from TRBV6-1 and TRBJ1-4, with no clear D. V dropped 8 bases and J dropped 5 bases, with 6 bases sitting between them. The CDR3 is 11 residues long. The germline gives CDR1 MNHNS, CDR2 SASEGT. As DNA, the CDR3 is TGTGCCAGCGGCAAAAATGAAAAACTGTTTTTT. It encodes CASGKNEKLFF.

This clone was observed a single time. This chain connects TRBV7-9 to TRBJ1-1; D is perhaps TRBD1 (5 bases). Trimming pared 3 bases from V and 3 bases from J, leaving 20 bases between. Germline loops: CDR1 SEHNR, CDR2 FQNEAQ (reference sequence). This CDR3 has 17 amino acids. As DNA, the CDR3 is TGTGCCAGCAGCTTCATTCGGGACTTATGGGCCTACACTGAAGCTTTCTTT. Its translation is CASSFIRDLWAYTEAFF.

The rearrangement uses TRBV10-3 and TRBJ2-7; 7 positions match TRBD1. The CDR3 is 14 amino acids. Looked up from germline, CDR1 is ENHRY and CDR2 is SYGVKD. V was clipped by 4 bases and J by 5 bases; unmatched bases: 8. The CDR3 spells CAISGARGGNEQYF. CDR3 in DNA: TGTGCCATCAGTGGGGCCCGAGGGGGCAACGAGCAGTACTTC.

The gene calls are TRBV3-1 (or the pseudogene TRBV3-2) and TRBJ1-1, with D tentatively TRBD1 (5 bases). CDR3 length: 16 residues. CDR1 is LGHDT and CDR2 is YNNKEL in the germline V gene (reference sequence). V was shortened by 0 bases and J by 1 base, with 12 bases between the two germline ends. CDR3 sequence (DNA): TGTGCCAGCAGCCAAGAGGCAGGGCGTCCGAACACTGAAGCTTTCTTT. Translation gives CASSQEAGRPNTEAFF.

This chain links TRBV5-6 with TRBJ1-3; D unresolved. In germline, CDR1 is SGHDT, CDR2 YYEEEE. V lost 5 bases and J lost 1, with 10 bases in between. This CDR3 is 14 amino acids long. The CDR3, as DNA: TGTGCCAGCAGTTTGTCCTCTTCTGGAAACACCATATATTTT. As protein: CASSLSSSGNTIYF.

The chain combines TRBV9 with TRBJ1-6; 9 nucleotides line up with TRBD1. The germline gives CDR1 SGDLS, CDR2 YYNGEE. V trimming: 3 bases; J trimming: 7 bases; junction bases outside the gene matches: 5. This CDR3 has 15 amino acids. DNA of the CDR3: TGTGCCAGCAGCGGGACCGGGACAGGGAATTCACCCCTCCACTTT. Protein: CASSGTGTGNSPLHF.

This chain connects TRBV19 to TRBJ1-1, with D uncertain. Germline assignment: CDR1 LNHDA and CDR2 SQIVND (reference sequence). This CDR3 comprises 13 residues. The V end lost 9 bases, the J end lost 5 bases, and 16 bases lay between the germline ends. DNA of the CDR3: TGTGCCAGCGAGGGAAAGGCCTGGACTGAAGCTTTCTTT. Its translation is CASEGKAWTEAFF.

CDR3 region: CASSVGDTAYEQYF. The CDR3 region has the DNA TGTGCCAGCAGCGTGGGGGACACGGCCTACGAGCAGTACTTC. The chain has TRBV9 and TRBJ2-7; D may be TRBD1 (6 bases). Germline V gives CDR1 SGDLS, CDR2 YYNGEE. This CDR3 spans 14 amino acids. V was shortened by 2 bases and J by 2 bases, with 11 bases between the two germline ends.

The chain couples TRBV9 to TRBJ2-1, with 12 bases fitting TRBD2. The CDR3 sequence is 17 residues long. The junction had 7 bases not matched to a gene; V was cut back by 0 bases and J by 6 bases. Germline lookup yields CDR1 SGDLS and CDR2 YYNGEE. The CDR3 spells CASSVGSSGGAGNEQFF. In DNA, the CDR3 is TGTGCCAGCAGCGTAGGTTCTAGCGGGGGGGCGGGCAATGAGCAGTTCTTC.

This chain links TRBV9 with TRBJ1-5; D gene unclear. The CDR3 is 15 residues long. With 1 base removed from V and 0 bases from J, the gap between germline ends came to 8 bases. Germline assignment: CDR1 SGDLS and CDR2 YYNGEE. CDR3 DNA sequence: TGTGCCAGCAGCGTATCAGACTATAGCAATCAGCCCCAGCATTTT. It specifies CASSVSDYSNQPQHF.

The CDR3 region has the DNA TGTGCCAGCAGTGCTAGGGGCGACGCAAACACCGGGGAGCTGTTTTTT. Its translation: CASSARGDANTGELFF. The rearrangement links TRBV2 to TRBJ2-2, with D possibly matching TRBD1 (5 bases). The CDR3 is 16 residues long. V gave up 4 bases and J gave up 2 bases, with 14 bases separating them. Germline CDR1 is SNHLY and CDR2 is FYNNEI.

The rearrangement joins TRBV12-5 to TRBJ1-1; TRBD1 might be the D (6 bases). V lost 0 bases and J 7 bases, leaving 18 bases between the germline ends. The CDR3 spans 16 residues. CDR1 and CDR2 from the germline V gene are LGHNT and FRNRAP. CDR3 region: CASGLVSGAAGGEAFF. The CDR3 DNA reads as TGTGCTAGTGGTTTGGTTTCAGGGGCAGCTGGCGGTGAAGCTTTCTTT.

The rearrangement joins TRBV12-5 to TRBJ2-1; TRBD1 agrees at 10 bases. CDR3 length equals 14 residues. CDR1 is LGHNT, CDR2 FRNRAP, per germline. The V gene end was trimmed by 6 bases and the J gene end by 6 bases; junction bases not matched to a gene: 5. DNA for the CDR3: TGTGCTAGTGGATGGACAGGGGGAAGCAATGAGCAGTTCTTC. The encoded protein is CASGWTGGSNEQFF. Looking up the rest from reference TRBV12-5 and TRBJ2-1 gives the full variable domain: DARVTQTPRHKVTEMGQEVTMRCQPILGHNTVFWYRQTMMQGLELLAYFRNRAPLDDSGMPKDRFSAEMPDATLATLKIQPSEPRDSAVYFCASGWTGGSNEQFFGPGTRLTVL.

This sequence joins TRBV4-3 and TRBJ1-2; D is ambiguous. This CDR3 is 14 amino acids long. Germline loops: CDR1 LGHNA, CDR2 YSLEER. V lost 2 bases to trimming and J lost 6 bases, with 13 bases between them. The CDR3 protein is CASSQTPGSHGYTF. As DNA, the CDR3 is TGCGCCAGCAGCCAAACCCCAGGCTCCCATGGCTACACCTTC.

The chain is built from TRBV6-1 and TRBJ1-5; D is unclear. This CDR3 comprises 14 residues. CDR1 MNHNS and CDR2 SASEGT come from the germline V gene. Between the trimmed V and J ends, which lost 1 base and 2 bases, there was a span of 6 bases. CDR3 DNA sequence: TGTGCCAGCAGTGAAGAGGAGGGCAATCAGCCCCAGCATTTT. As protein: CASSEEEGNQPQHF.

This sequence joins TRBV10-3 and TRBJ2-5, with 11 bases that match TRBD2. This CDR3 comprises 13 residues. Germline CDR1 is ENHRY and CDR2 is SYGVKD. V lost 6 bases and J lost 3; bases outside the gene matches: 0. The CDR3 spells CAIRGLAEETQYF. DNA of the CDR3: TGTGCCATCAGGGGACTAGCGGAAGAGACCCAGTACTTC.

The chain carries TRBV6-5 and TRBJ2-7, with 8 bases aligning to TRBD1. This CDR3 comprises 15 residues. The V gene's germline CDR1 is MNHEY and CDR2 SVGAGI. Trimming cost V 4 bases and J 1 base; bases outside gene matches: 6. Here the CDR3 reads CASSSPQGASYEQYF. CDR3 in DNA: TGTGCCAGCAGTTCCCCGCAGGGGGCGTCCTACGAGCAGTACTTC.

The CDR3 bases are TGTGCCAGCAGCTTGCTCGGGGGGGCAAAGGTTTACAATGAGCAGTTCTTC. Its protein product is CASSLLGGAKVYNEQFF. The V and J genes are TRBV5-4 and TRBJ2-1; 8 bases line up with TRBD2. The CDR3 has 17 residues. CDR1 is SGHNT, CDR2 YYREEE, per germline (reference sequence). V gave up 1 base and J gave up 4 bases; unmatched junction bases: 10.